This entry lists 22 T cell receptor beta chains sequenced from one sample in a study of regulatory T cells in long-lasting Graves disease (dated by TCRdb to the early 2020s). The library relied on multiplex PCR. Sequencing relied on an Illumina HiSeq 4000. To build TCR beta libraries, CDR3 regions were amplified by Arm-PCR using iRepertoire HTBI primers. The public reads were reanalyzed by TCRdb: fastp trimming at Q25, MiXCR alignment, in-frame beta chains only. Merged by CDR3 protein, the rows form single entries marked with the most common genes and DNA. This sample has 450,000 to 700,000 distinct CDR3 sequences in its table, and roughly 13% of those were observed once. The leading ten clones occupy 10% of the sample. The time point label, read with the paper, signifies: newly diagnosed GD, antithyroid drugs for less than 3 months. RNA was extracted from PBMCs in TRIzol for both TCR sequencing and RNA sequencing.

These data also formed part of another study, on T cells in Graves' hyperthyroidism and ophthalmopathy.

The sample consisted of peripheral blood mononuclear cells (PBMCs), taken at new diagnosis, from a patient treated with antithyroid drugs. Receptors originate from a man aged 25-45 years with Graves disease. Donor details come from another sample of the same person, matched by shared clones.

At least ten counts were recorded for this clonotype. The gene calls are TRBV7-2 and TRBJ2-1; 8 nucleotides align to TRBD2. The CDR3 is 15 amino acids. Germline V gene sequence: CDR1 SGHTA, CDR2 FQGNSA. V lost 2 bases to trimming and J lost 6 bases; unmatched junction nucleotides: 6. The CDR3 DNA reads as TGTGCCAGCAGCTTAAGTTACGGGGGGGCCAATGAGCAGTTCTTC. It encodes CASSLSYGGANEQFF.

This clonotype has a count of ten or more. The rearrangement uses TRBV29-1 and TRBJ2-7; 9 nucleotides line up with TRBD2. The CDR3 totals 12 residues. Looked up from germline, CDR1 is SQVTM and CDR2 is ANQGSEA. The ends lost 5 bases at V and 6 bases at J; junction bases unmatched: 5. The CDR3 DNA reads TGCAGCGTTTTACTAGCGGGCCTCGAGCAGTACTTC. Protein product: CSVLLAGLEQYF.

The V gene is TRBV25-1, the J gene TRBJ2-1; 7 nucleotides line up with TRBD2. Germline CDR1 and CDR2: MGHDK and SYGVNS. The CDR3 totals 15 residues. Trimming removed 4 bases from V and 3 bases from J; junction bases left unmatched: 6. CDR3 protein: CASSGGAGFYNEQFF. The CDR3 DNA is TGTGCCAGCAGTGGAGGAGCGGGATTCTACAATGAGCAGTTCTTC.

This clonotype was seen many times. The genes are TRBV6-1 and TRBJ2-1, with 9 bases matching TRBD1. J was trimmed by 5 bases and V by 6 bases; bases with no gene match: 8. Germline V CDR1 and CDR2: MNHNS, SASEGT. The CDR3 loop spans 15 amino acids. This CDR3 reads CASRPDRGHHNEQFF. The DNA for the CDR3 is TGTGCCAGCAGGCCGGACAGGGGCCACCACAATGAGCAGTTCTTC.

On this clonotype: This may arise from a read error, as a much more abundant clone is one base away. CDR3 region: CASSQPPGIPNYNEQYF. CDR3 DNA: TGTGCCAGCAGCCAACCCCCTGGGATTCCGAACTACAATGAGCAGTACTTC. This chain joins TRBV11-2 and TRBJ2-5; the D is unclear. The V gene lost 5 bases and the J gene lost 11 bases, with 30 bases spanning the gap. The length of the CDR3 is 17 residues. CDR1 SGHAT and CDR2 FQNNGV come from the germline V gene.

This clonotype has at least ten counts. The J gene is TRBJ2-3, the V gene TRBV15, with 9 bases identical to TRBD2. CDR3 length: 19 residues. J was trimmed by 1 base and V by 5 bases; bases with no gene match: 16. The germline V gene has CDR1 LNHNV and CDR2 YYDKDF (reference sequence). DNA of the CDR3: TGTGCCACCAGCCGAGGTTTCGGTGCGGGAGGGCCGGGCACAGATACGCAGTATTTT. Its translation: CATSRGFGAGGPGTDTQYF.

This clonotype was recorded many times. CDR3 DNA: TGCGCCAGCAGCTCCGCGGAGGGGTCGGACGAGCAGTACTTC. This codes for CASSSAEGSDEQYF. The chain employs TRBV5-1 and TRBJ2-7; D is perhaps TRBD2 (6 bases). V shed 3 bases and J shed 5 bases, with 15 bases lying between them. This CDR3 has 14 residues. Germline V gene lookup returns CDR1 SGHRS and CDR2 YFSETQ. The full variable domain, completed using reference TRBV5-1 and TRBJ2-7, is KAGVTQTPRYLIKTRGQQVTLSCSPISGHRSVSWYQQTPGQGLQFLFEYFSETQRNKGNFPGRFSGRQFSNSRSEMNVSTLELGDSALYLCASSSAEGSDEQYFGPGTRLTVT.

This clonotype was recorded a few times. This rearrangement joins TRBV27 to TRBJ1-6; 8 bases match TRBD1. The germline CDR1 and CDR2 sequences are MNHEY and SMNVEV (reference sequence). Trimming took 11 bases from V and 9 from J; bases not matched to a gene: 9. CDR3 size: 13 residues. CDR3 sequence reads: CAAGQGASSPLHF. In DNA, the CDR3 is TGTGCCGCAGGGCAGGGGGCGAGTTCACCCCTCCACTTT.

The table lists this clonotype with many counts. The rearrangement uses TRBV7-9 and TRBJ2-4; D remains unclear. Trimming stripped 4 bases from V and 0 bases from J, with 13 bases between. CDR3 length: 16 residues. Germline V CDR1 and CDR2: SEHNR, FQNEAQ (reference sequence). The CDR3 is CASSSDPSLAKNIQYF. CDR3 in DNA: TGTGCCAGCAGCTCCGACCCCTCTCTAGCCAAAAACATTCAGTACTTC.

Ten or more counts support this clonotype. This chain connects TRBV2 to TRBJ2-1, with 7 bases fitting TRBD2. The CDR3 length is 14 residues. The V gene end was trimmed by 8 bases and the J gene end by 3 bases; junction bases not matched to a gene: 7. Germline lookup yields CDR1 SNHLY and CDR2 FYNNEI. The CDR3 bases are TGTGCCAGCCTCTGGGCTAGCGGCTACAATGAGCAGTTCTTC. Protein sequence: CASLWASGYNEQFF.

At least ten counts were recorded for this clonotype. This rearrangement joins TRBV7-8 to TRBJ2-5, with 16 bases lining up with TRBD2. CDR1 SGHVS and CDR2 FQNEAQ come from the germline V gene. This CDR3 is 17 amino acids long. Trimming at V came to 5 bases and at J to 4 bases, leaving 7 bases not matched to a gene. The CDR3 region has the DNA TGTGCCAGCAGCCTCCGGGGGACTAGCGGGAGGGGAGAGACCCAGTACTTC. This translates into CASSLRGTSGRGETQYF.

The J gene is TRBJ2-7, the V gene TRBV24-1, with TRBD2 matching over 7 bases. The junction had 15 bases not matched to a gene; V was cut back by 4 bases and J by 7 bases. The length of the CDR3 is 16 residues. Germline V gene data show CDR1 as KGHDR and CDR2 as SFDVKD. In DNA form, the CDR3 reads TGTGCCACCAGTGAATCGAGCGGGACCCCCCGGGGGGAGCAGTACTTC. Its translation: CATSESSGTPRGEQYF.

This clonotype was detected many times. The chain carries TRBV3-1 and TRBJ2-3; no reliable D call. The CDR3 consists of 14 residues. The germline V and J ends were trimmed by 1 base and 6 bases, with 11 bases remaining between them. Per germline, CDR1 LGHDT and CDR2 YNNKEL (reference sequence). Here the CDR3 reads CASSQVWQVDTQYF. In DNA, the CDR3 is TGTGCCAGCAGCCAAGTTTGGCAGGTTGATACGCAGTATTTT.

On this clonotype itself: A much bigger clone sits one base away, suggesting this may be a read error. This rearrangement joins TRBV3-1 to TRBJ2-1; maybe TRBD2 (6 bases). Trimming removed 0 bases from V and 10 bases from J, with 16 bases in between. CDR1 is LGHDT, CDR2 YNNKEL, per germline (reference sequence). The CDR3 is 15 residues long. The CDR3 spells CASSQEAGSSYEQFF. The CDR3 DNA reads TGTGCCAGCAGCCAAGAGGCGGGAAGCTCCTACGAGCAGTTCTTC.

This clonotype showed up many times. This chain joins TRBV19 and TRBJ2-7, with unresolved D. The CDR3 totals 13 residues. V was pared by 3 bases and J by 4 bases, with 10 bases between. Germline-derived CDR1 and CDR2 are LNHDA and SQIVND (reference sequence). The CDR3 protein is CASSIDGMYEQYF. The CDR3 bases are TGTGCCAGTAGTATCGATGGAATGTACGAGCAGTACTTC.

The chain links TRBV27 to TRBJ2-6; TRBD1 aligns across 8 bases. Losses at the gene ends were 5 bases for V and 1 base for J; bases not matched to a gene: 4. This CDR3 contains 16 residues. Germline CDR1 MNHEY, CDR2 SMNVEV (reference sequence). The CDR3 loop reads CASSPDRGSGANVLTF. In nucleotides, the CDR3 is TGTGCCAGCAGTCCCGACAGGGGTTCTGGGGCCAACGTCCTGACTTTC.

Points on this clonotype: A much larger clone differs by one base, so this may be a read error. The chain employs TRBV6-1 and TRBJ1-1; D not resolved. CDR3 size: 11 residues. Trimming left V 6 bases short and J 8 bases short, with 10 bases between. Germline lookup yields CDR1 MNHNS and CDR2 SASEGT. As DNA, the CDR3 is TGTGCCAGCAGACAGCTCGAGGAAGCTTTCTTT. Translation gives CASRQLEEAFF.

This clonotype was recorded a few times. The V call is TRBV12-3 or TRBV12-4, the J call TRBJ1-3; a possible D gene is TRBD1 (5 bases). V dropped 5 bases and J dropped 0 bases, with 14 bases sitting between them. The CDR3 length is 16 residues. The CDR3 DNA is TGTGCCAGCAGTCTTGGGACGGTTGACTCTGGAAACACCATATATTTT. Residues: CASSLGTVDSGNTIYF.

This clonotype has only a few counts. V is TRBV7-2 and J is TRBJ2-6; 7 bases fit TRBD1. V gave up 5 bases and J gave up 3 bases; unmatched junction bases: 4. Germline assignment: CDR1 SGHTA and CDR2 FQGNSA. The CDR3 runs to 15 residues. The CDR3 bases are TGTGCCAGCAGCGCGACAGGGCTTGGGGCCAACGTCCTGACTTTC. The encoded protein is CASSATGLGANVLTF.

This clonotype has ten or more counts. The J gene is TRBJ2-7, the V gene TRBV12-3 or TRBV12-4; TRBD1 matches at 7 bases. The CDR3 is 13 residues long. V trimming: 5 bases; J trimming: 3 bases; junction bases outside the gene matches: 4. CDR3 coding DNA: TGTGCCAGCAGTCGGACAGGTTACTACGAGCAGTACTTC. Protein product: CASSRTGYYEQYF.

This clonotype was counted only a few times. The gene calls are TRBV6-2 or TRBV6-3 and TRBJ2-6; TRBD1 is a possible D gene (6 bases). There are 17 residues in the CDR3. V was shortened by 5 bases and J by 0 bases, with 14 bases between the two germline ends. Germline CDR1 is MNHEY and CDR2 is SVGEGT. CDR3 loop: CASSLLQGSSGANVLTF. As DNA, the CDR3 is TGTGCCAGCAGTCTACTTCAGGGGAGCTCTGGGGCCAACGTCCTGACTTTC.

In regard to this clonotype: A much more abundant neighbour one base away suggests this may be a read error. It is likely a read error, because the conserved phenylalanine at the end of the CDR3 is missing. The chain employs TRBV7-2 and TRBJ2-1; perhaps TRBD1 as D (5 bases). Trimming stripped 8 bases from V and 7 bases from J, with 18 bases between. The CDR3 spans 14 residues. Germline CDR1 reads SGHTA; CDR2 reads FQGNSA. The CDR3, as DNA: TGTGCCAGCCATCAGGGAAGATCGAGGAATGAGCAGTTCTCC. Its protein product is CASHQGRSRNEQFS.